The rows below give T cell receptor beta chains drawn from one sample of a study of blood T cell repertoires in COVID-19. Generated by immunoSEQ multiplex PCR, the TCRdb table keeps only in-frame clones and is missing some. Among about 250,000 clones, about 86% were seen once, and the ten largest hold around 14%. Material for sequencing was peripheral blood. Source of these receptors: an older person with COVID-19, enrolled during active disease. Both conserved end residues are part of each CDR3. Fields, in order: V gene, J gene, clone size, D gene, CDR3 DNA, CDR3 protein. A D gene is named only where the DNA matches it firmly. Clone size is given for some rows only: seen once, a few or many times, or a class if the clone is expanded.

v_gene: TRBV5-1
j_gene: TRBJ2-1
abundance: NA
d_gene: NA
CDR3nt: TGCGCCAGCAGCTTGGAGTCAGGGTTCTCCTACAATGAGCAGTTCTTC
CDR3aa: CASSLESGFSYNEQFF

v_gene: TRBV7-9
j_gene: TRBJ2-5
abundance: NA
d_gene: NA
CDR3nt: TGTGCCAGCAGCCGAGGGGGAGGGGAGACCCAGTACTTC
CDR3aa: CASSRGGGETQYF

v_gene: TRBV5-6
j_gene: TRBJ2-1
abundance: once
d_gene: TRBD1
CDR3nt: TGTGCCAGCAGCTGGACAGGGGGAGCCGACAATGAGCAGTTCTTC
CDR3aa: CASSWTGGADNEQFF

v_gene: TRBV5-1
j_gene: TRBJ1-1
abundance: NA
d_gene: NA
CDR3nt: TGCGCCAGCAGCATGGACACCGGGGACACTGAAGCTTTCTTT
CDR3aa: CASSMDTGDTEAFF

v_gene: TRBV6-4
j_gene: TRBJ1-2
abundance: NA
d_gene: TRBD1
CDR3nt: TGTGCCAGCAGTGACTCAGGGTTGGCCGGGACAGGGGACAACTATGGCTACACCTTC
CDR3aa: CASSDSGLAGTGDNYGYTF

v_gene: TRBV19
j_gene: TRBJ2-5
abundance: NA
d_gene: TRBD1
CDR3nt: TGTGCCAGCTCGGGACAGGGGGAGACCCAGTACTTC
CDR3aa: CASSGQGETQYF

v_gene: TRBV28
j_gene: TRBJ1-2
abundance: NA
d_gene: TRBD1
CDR3nt: TGTGCCAGCAGTCTCCGGGACAGGCCCCTCTATGGCTACACCTTC
CDR3aa: CASSLRDRPLYGYTF

v_gene: TRBV5-1
j_gene: TRBJ2-2
abundance: NA
d_gene: NA
CDR3nt: TGCGCCAGCAGCTCCCAGGGGGGACTTCAGACCGGGGAGCTGTTTTTT
CDR3aa: CASSSQGGLQTGELFF

v_gene: TRBV24-1
j_gene: TRBJ2-1
abundance: NA
d_gene: TRBD2
CDR3nt: TGTGCCACCAGTGATTTGGGGCGGGAGGGGCACAATGAGCAGTTCTTC
CDR3aa: CATSDLGREGHNEQFF

v_gene: TRBV24-1
j_gene: TRBJ2-5
abundance: NA
d_gene: NA
CDR3nt: TGTGCCACCAGTGTTGGCTCTGGAGAGACCCAGTACTTC
CDR3aa: CATSVGSGETQYF

v_gene: TRBV5-1
j_gene: TRBJ2-7
abundance: once
d_gene: TRBD2
CDR3nt: TGCGCCAGCAGCTTGGCGACTAGCGGGGGGACCCTCTACGAGCAGTACTTC
CDR3aa: CASSLATSGGTLYEQYF

v_gene: TRBV28
j_gene: TRBJ1-5
abundance: NA
d_gene: NA
CDR3nt: TGTGCCAGCACCCCAGGGACTCCAGGGAATCAGCCCCAGCATTTT
CDR3aa: CASTPGTPGNQPQHF

v_gene: TRBV28
j_gene: TRBJ2-4
abundance: NA
d_gene: NA
CDR3nt: TGTGCCAGCAGTTTCGGGGGTTCAAAAAACATTCAGTACTTC
CDR3aa: CASSFGGSKNIQYF

v_gene: TRBV5-6
j_gene: TRBJ1-2
abundance: once
d_gene: NA
CDR3nt: TGTGCCAACAGCCAGGATGGCTACACCTTC
CDR3aa: CANSQDGYTF

v_gene: TRBV12-3/TRBV12-4
j_gene: TRBJ1-1
abundance: NA
d_gene: NA
CDR3nt: TGTGCCAGCAGTCTCACAGGGTGGACTGAAGCTTTCTTT
CDR3aa: CASSLTGWTEAFF

v_gene: TRBV28
j_gene: TRBJ2-7
abundance: NA
d_gene: NA
CDR3nt: TGTGCCAGCAGTTCCCCGGGCCGGGGAGGAGAGCAGTACTTC
CDR3aa: CASSSPGRGGEQYF

v_gene: TRBV7-2
j_gene: TRBJ2-2
abundance: NA
d_gene: TRBD1
CDR3nt: TGTGCCTTACAGGGGGAGTTCACCGGGGAGCTGTTTTTT
CDR3aa: CALQGEFTGELFF

v_gene: TRBV6-5
j_gene: TRBJ2-7
abundance: NA
d_gene: TRBD2
CDR3nt: TGTGCCAGCCGTCCTTCCGGGACTAGCAGCCACGAGCAGTACTTC
CDR3aa: CASRPSGTSSHEQYF

v_gene: TRBV11-2
j_gene: TRBJ1-4
abundance: few
d_gene: TRBD1
CDR3nt: TGTGCCAGCAGCTTAGGAGACAGGGACAGTGAAAAACTGTTTTTT
CDR3aa: CASSLGDRDSEKLFF

v_gene: TRBV6-2/TRBV6-3
j_gene: TRBJ1-1
abundance: NA
d_gene: TRBD1
CDR3nt: TGTGCCAGCAGGCCTACAGGGGGCACTGAAGCTTTCTTT
CDR3aa: CASRPTGGTEAFF

v_gene: TRBV6-2/TRBV6-3
j_gene: TRBJ1-5
abundance: NA
d_gene: NA
CDR3nt: TGTGCCAGCAGCCACGTCTGGGGAGAGGGCAATCAGCCCCAGCATTTT
CDR3aa: CASSHVWGEGNQPQHF

v_gene: TRBV5-1
j_gene: TRBJ1-3
abundance: NA
d_gene: NA
CDR3nt: TGCGCCAGCAGCCCCTGGACTGGGACATCCTCTGGAAACACCATATATTTT
CDR3aa: CASSPWTGTSSGNTIYF

v_gene: TRBV5-8
j_gene: TRBJ2-3
abundance: NA
d_gene: TRBD2
CDR3nt: TGTGCCAGCAGCTTGGATGCTAGCGGAGATACGCAGTATTTT
CDR3aa: CASSLDASGDTQYF

v_gene: TRBV7-9
j_gene: TRBJ2-1
abundance: NA
d_gene: TRBD2
CDR3nt: TGTGCCAGCAGCCAGGGACTAGCGGGGGGTAAAGGTCCGTTCTTC
CDR3aa: CASSQGLAGGKGPFF

v_gene: TRBV28
j_gene: TRBJ2-5
abundance: NA
d_gene: NA
CDR3nt: TGTGCCAGCAGTCAACAGGGTAGGGAGACCCAGTACTTC
CDR3aa: CASSQQGRETQYF

v_gene: TRBV3-1/TRBV3-2
j_gene: TRBJ2-1
abundance: NA
d_gene: NA
CDR3nt: TGTGCCAGCAGCTCAACCGGGGGAGCTTTTAACAATGAGCAGTTCTTC
CDR3aa: CASSSTGGAFNNEQFF

v_gene: TRBV7-2
j_gene: TRBJ1-6
abundance: NA
d_gene: NA
CDR3nt: TGTGCCAGCAGCTTCAATAATTCACCCCTCCACTTT
CDR3aa: CASSFNNSPLHF

v_gene: TRBV19
j_gene: TRBJ2-3
abundance: NA
d_gene: TRBD1
CDR3nt: TGTGCCAGTAGTATTCGTCTTATTGGGGACAGGTTCTACCGGGACGAAGTAGATACGCAGTATTTT
CDR3aa: CASSIRLIGDRFYRDEVDTQYF